The 7 T cell receptor beta chains below all came from one sample that was sequenced in a study of response to subunit inactivated influenza vaccine. In TCRdb, the RT-PCR reads were re-called with MiXCR into one record per CDR3 protein. The sample yields 700,000 to 800,000 distinct CDR3 sequences, approximately 17% seen once. The sample was PBMCs from blood, taken 4 to 6 days after vaccination. These receptors all come from a man aged 50-60 years who received an inactivated influenza vaccine.

This chain uses TRBV7-2 with TRBJ2-3; 12 bases agree with TRBD2. Trimming at V came to 1 base and at J to 4 bases, leaving 3 bases not matched to a gene. Per germline, CDR1 SGHTA and CDR2 FQGNSA. The CDR3 loop spans 16 amino acids. The CDR3: CASSLGLAGASDTQYF. Here the CDR3 DNA reads TGTGCCAGCAGCTTAGGACTAGCGGGAGCGTCAGATACGCAGTATTTT.

The gene calls are TRBV10-3 and TRBJ2-7, with D possibly being TRBD1 or TRBD2 (5 bases each). From germline, CDR1 is ENHRY and CDR2 SYGVKD. The CDR3 contains 15 residues. The ends were cut back, 3 bases at V and 4 bases at J, with 16 bases in the middle. Here the CDR3 reads CAISDGRGPTYEQYF. The CDR3 DNA sequence: TGTGCCATCAGTGATGGACGGGGCCCGACGTACGAGCAGTACTTC.

The CDR3 sequence is CASSLGQTKEQYF. DNA for the CDR3: TGCGCCAGCAGCTTGGGACAGACTAAAGAGCAGTACTTC. The rearrangement links TRBV5-1 to TRBJ2-7; either TRBD1 or TRBD2 may fit D (5 bases each). Germline V gene lookup returns CDR1 SGHRS and CDR2 YFSETQ. The V and J ends lost 0 bases and 7 bases respectively, with 11 bases between them. The CDR3 length is 13 residues.

J is TRBJ2-7 and V is TRBV4-3, with 7 bases identical to TRBD2. J gave up 5 bases and V 4 bases, and 11 bases lay outside the gene matches. Looked up from germline, CDR1 is LGHNA and CDR2 is YSLEER. The CDR3 runs to 15 residues. CDR3: CASSREWGGLDEQYF. In DNA, the CDR3 is TGCGCCAGCAGCCGCGAATGGGGGGGGTTGGACGAGCAGTACTTC.

This chain connects TRBV4-3 to TRBJ2-1, with TRBD2 matching over 7 bases. CDR3 size: 17 residues. Germline values: CDR1 LGHNA, CDR2 YSLEER. V dropped 1 base and J dropped 2; count of bases not matched to a gene: 8. The DNA for the CDR3 is TGCGCCAGCAGCCAAGGACCCCTAGCGGCACCCTACAATGAGCAGTTCTTC. This encodes CASSQGPLAAPYNEQFF.

V is TRBV7-3 and J is TRBJ2-3, with 7 bases identical to TRBD2. The CDR3 totals 15 residues. Trimming took 5 bases from V and 0 from J; bases not matched to a gene: 5. From germline, CDR1 is SGHTA and CDR2 FQGTGA. The CDR3 DNA is TGTGCCAGCAGCCCCGAGCGGGAAAGCACAGATACGCAGTATTTT. It encodes CASSPERESTDTQYF.

The genes are TRBV24-1 and TRBJ2-2; no clear D. The CDR3 sequence is 13 residues long. V was shortened by 7 bases and J by 5 bases, with 10 bases between the two germline ends. Germline CDR1 reads KGHDR; CDR2 reads SFDVKD. In DNA, the CDR3 is TGTGCCACCAGCGCGCAGAGGACCGGGGAGCTGTTTTTT. It encodes CATSAQRTGELFF.